Given below is one T cell receptor (beta chain) in context. Under the authors' procedure: Reference gene primers were amplified, and this amplification served to estimate nucleated cell counts. Clones were read by immunoSEQ multiplex PCR, and TCRdb kept only the in-frame ones, dropping some. The D gene and trimming were derived from the DNA, and the V and J assignments and clone size from that table. The sample holds fewer than 400,000 clones, about 85% seen once. This entry is derived from a study of blood T cell repertoires in COVID-19. Trimming cost V 7 bases and J 3 bases, with 12 bases left between them. This CDR3 has 14 amino acids. Germline-derived CDR1 and CDR2 are LNHDA and SQIVND (reference sequence). People in the exposed group encountered a COVID-19 case within 2 weeks before entering the study.

Sequences were obtained from PBMCs or T cells enriched from blood (not recorded which). The receptor comes from a woman in her 30s who had been exposed to COVID-19. The J gene is TRBJ2-2, the V gene TRBV19, with D possibly TRBD1 on 6 matching bases. CDR3 DNA sequence: TGTGCCAGTAATCAGGGGATAGACACCGGGGAGCTGTTTTTT. Amino acid sequence: CASNQGIDTGELFF.